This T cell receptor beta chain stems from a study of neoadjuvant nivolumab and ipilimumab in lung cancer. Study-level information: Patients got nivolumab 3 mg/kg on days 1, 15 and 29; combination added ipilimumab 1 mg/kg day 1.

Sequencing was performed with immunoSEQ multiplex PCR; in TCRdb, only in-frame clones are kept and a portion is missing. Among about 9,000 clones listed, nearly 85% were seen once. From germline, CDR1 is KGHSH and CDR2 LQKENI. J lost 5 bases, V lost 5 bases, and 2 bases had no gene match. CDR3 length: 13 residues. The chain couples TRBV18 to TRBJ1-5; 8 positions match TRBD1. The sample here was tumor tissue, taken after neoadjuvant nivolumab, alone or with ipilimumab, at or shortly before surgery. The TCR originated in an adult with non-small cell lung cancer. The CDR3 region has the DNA TGTGCCAGCTCAGTACAGGGGGATCAGCCCCAGCATTTT. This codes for CASSVQGDQPQHF.